One sample yielded the 9 T cell receptor beta chains listed below, sequenced in a study of OX40 agonist ivuxolimab in advanced cancers. The receptor library was made with the immunoSEQ multiplex PCR assay. TCRdb limited this immuneACCESS table to in-frame rearrangements with V and J called. A share of clones is missing; checked studies link under half to unresolved V genes, and the rest is unexplained. The sample table holds tens of thousands of clones, of which about 93% were seen once. Clones ranked in the top ten supply 20% of the sample. Sequenced material: CD4+ or CD8+ T cells sorted from blood, taken in a trial of the OX40 agonist ivuxolimab. These receptors all stem from an adult with an advanced solid tumor such as melanoma, head and neck, liver or kidney cancer.

The chain recombines TRBV19 with TRBJ1-1, with D perhaps TRBD1 (5 bases). The germline CDR1 and CDR2 sequences are LNHDA and SQIVND (reference sequence). This CDR3 region has 12 residues. CDR3 amino acids: CAAGTANTEAFF. The DNA for the CDR3 is TGTGCGGCCGGGACGGCGAACACTGAAGCTTTCTTT.

This clone was observed once. The CDR3 DNA reads as TGCGCCAGCAGCTTAAGGGGGGGGCCCCACGAGCAGTACTTC. The encoded protein is CASSLRGGPHEQYF. This chain joins TRBV5-1 and TRBJ2-7; tentatively, D is TRBD2 (7 bases). Trimming took off 2 bases at V and 5 bases at J, with 14 bases between the two ends. Germline assignment: CDR1 SGHRS and CDR2 YFSETQ. The CDR3 has 14 amino acids.

The chain combines TRBV6-5 with TRBJ1-5; 7 nucleotides match TRBD1. V shed 7 bases, J shed 0 bases, and the junction held 3 bases outside the gene matches. The V gene's germline CDR1 is MNHEY and CDR2 SVGAGI. The length of the CDR3 is 14 residues. The CDR3 reads CASITGASNQPQHF. For the CDR3, the DNA is TGTGCCAGCATTACAGGGGCTAGCAATCAGCCCCAGCATTTT.

The chain is built from TRBV9 and TRBJ2-1; 8 bases line up with TRBD2. The J segment lost 3 bases and the V segment lost 3 bases, leaving 5 bases of the junction unmatched. This CDR3 comprises 15 residues. Germline-derived CDR1 and CDR2 are SGDLS and YYNGEE. CDR3 in DNA: TGTGCCAGCAGCGGTAGCGGGGATAACTACAATGAGCAGTTCTTC. Protein sequence: CASSGSGDNYNEQFF.

This chain joins TRBV4-2 and TRBJ2-1; weak D call: TRBD2 (5 bases). V was shortened by 0 bases and J by 8 bases, with 23 bases between the two germline ends. The length of the CDR3 is 18 residues. CDR1 is LGHNA and CDR2 is YNFKEQ in the germline V gene. The CDR3 spells CASSQDYNRLRDLDEQFF. CDR3 sequence (DNA): TGTGCCAGCAGCCAAGACTACAATCGCCTGAGGGATTTGGATGAGCAGTTCTTC.

This clone was seen only once. The J gene is TRBJ2-7, the V gene TRBV18; 9 bases line up with TRBD2. Germline CDR1 and CDR2: KGHSH and LQKENI. The CDR3 extends over 19 amino acids. Unmatched junction bases numbered 18, after V lost 4 bases and J lost 2 bases. In nucleotides, the CDR3 is TGTGCCAGCTCACACTCTACCGGCCTAGCGGGGAGGATAGCCTACGAGCAGTACTTC. Protein sequence: CASSHSTGLAGRIAYEQYF.

With respect to this clone: Other DNA variants within this sample encode the same CDR3. V and J are TRBV19 and TRBJ2-7; perhaps D is TRBD1 or TRBD2 (5 bases each). V was trimmed by 6 bases and J by 3 bases, leaving 15 bases between them. This CDR3 has 14 residues. CDR1 and CDR2 from the germline V gene are LNHDA and SQIVND (reference sequence). This CDR3 is CASSPGQGDYEQYF. The CDR3 DNA sequence: TGTGCCAGTAGCCCGGGGCAGGGAGACTACGAGCAGTACTTC. The full variable domain, rest sourced from reference TRBV19 and TRBJ2-7, is DGGITQSPKYLFRKEGQNVTLSCEQNLNHDAMYWYRQDPGQGLRLIYYSQIVNDFQKGDIAEGYSVSREKKESFPLTVTSAQKNPTAFYLCASSPGQGDYEQYFGPGTRLTVT.

The sample holds one count of this clone. The CDR3 loop is CASSPSLAKNIQYF. The CDR3 nucleotides read TGTGCCAGCAGTCCCAGTCTAGCCAAAAACATTCAGTACTTC. The chain carries TRBV6-5 and TRBJ2-4; no definite D call. Trimming shortened V by 5 bases and J by 0 bases, and 8 bases separated the two germline ends. Germline V gene sequence: CDR1 MNHEY, CDR2 SVGAGI. This CDR3 is 14 amino acids long.

This sequence joins TRBV6-6 and TRBJ1-5, with no clear D. Between the trimmed V and J ends, which lost 4 bases and 3 bases, there was a span of 13 bases. Germline assignment: CDR1 MNHNY and CDR2 SVGAGI (reference sequence). CDR3 length: 15 amino acids. The CDR3 nucleotides read TGTGCCAGCAGTTCTTGGGGATGGGACAATCAGCCCCAGCATTTT. This sequence encodes CASSSWGWDNQPQHF.